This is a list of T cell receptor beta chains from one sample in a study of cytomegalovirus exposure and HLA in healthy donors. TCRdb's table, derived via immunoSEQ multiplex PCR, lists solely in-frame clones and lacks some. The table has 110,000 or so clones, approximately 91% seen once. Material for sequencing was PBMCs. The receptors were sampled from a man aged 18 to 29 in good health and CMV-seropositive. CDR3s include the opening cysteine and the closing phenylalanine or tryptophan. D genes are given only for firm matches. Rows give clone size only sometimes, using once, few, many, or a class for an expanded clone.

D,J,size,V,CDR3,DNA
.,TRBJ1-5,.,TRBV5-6,CASSLGTYQPQHF,TGTGCCAGCAGCTTGGGAACATATCAGCCCCAGCATTTT
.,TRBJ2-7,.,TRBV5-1,CASSSREPYEQYF,TGCGCCAGCAGCTCCCGGGAACCCTACGAGCAGTACTTC
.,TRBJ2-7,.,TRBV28,CASIGPGLYEQYF,TGTGCCAGCATAGGGCCAGGGCTCTACGAGCAGTACTTC
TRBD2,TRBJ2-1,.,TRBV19,CASSPLAGALYNEQFF,TGTGCCAGTAGTCCTTTAGCGGGGGCACTCTACAATGAGCAGTTCTTC
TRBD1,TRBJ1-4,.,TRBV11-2,CASSQSTGGEKLFF,TGTGCCAGCAGTCAAAGCACAGGGGGCGAAAAACTGTTTTTT
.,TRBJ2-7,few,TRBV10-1,CASSEYTWTEVYEQYF,TGCGCCAGCAGTGAATATACCTGGACAGAGGTCTACGAGCAGTACTTC
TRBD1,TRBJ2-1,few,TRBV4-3,CASSQDSTDRVYNEQFF,TGCGCCAGCAGCCAAGACTCCACCGACAGGGTCTACAATGAGCAGTTCTTC
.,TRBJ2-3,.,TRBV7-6,CASSLSGLSTDTQYF,TGTGCCAGCAGCTTATCGGGACTCAGCACAGATACGCAGTATTTT
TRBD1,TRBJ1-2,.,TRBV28,CASTTTGVIFGYTF,TGTGCCAGCACAACCACAGGGGTGATATTTGGCTACACCTTC
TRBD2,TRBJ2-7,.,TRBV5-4,CASSLGGLAATYEQYF,TGTGCCAGCAGCTTGGGGGGTCTAGCGGCAACCTACGAGCAGTACTTC
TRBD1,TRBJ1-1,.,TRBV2,CASGTGKMVGTEAFF,TGTGCCAGCGGGACAGGAAAAATGGTCGGCACTGAAGCTTTCTTT
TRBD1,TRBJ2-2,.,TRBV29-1,CSVEVPGGSAGELFF,TGCAGCGTTGAAGTTCCAGGGGGCTCCGCCGGGGAGCTGTTTTTT
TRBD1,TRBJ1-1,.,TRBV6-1,CASSGSWGQGASTEAFF,TGTGCCAGCAGTGGAAGTTGGGGACAGGGGGCTTCCACTGAAGCTTTCTTT
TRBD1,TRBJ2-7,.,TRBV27,CASTRRTGDLVYEQYF,TGTGCCAGCACCCGACGGACAGGGGATTTGGTCTACGAGCAGTACTTC
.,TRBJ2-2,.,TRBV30,CAWSRGITNTGELFF,TGTGCCTGGAGTAGAGGGATTACGAACACCGGGGAGCTGTTTTTT
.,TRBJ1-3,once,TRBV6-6,CASSWDMAAGGNTIYF,TGTGCCAGCAGTTGGGATATGGCGGCGGGTGGAAACACCATATATTTT
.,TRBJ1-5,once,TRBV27,CASSLARAAPQHF,TGTGCCAGCAGTTTAGCCAGGGCGGCGCCCCAGCATTTT
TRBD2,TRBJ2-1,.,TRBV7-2,CASSSTRGGSYNEQFF,TGTGCCAGCAGCTCAACTCGGGGGGGCTCCTACAATGAGCAGTTCTTC
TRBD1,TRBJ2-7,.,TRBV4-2,CASSQADRGNGYEQYF,TGTGCCAGCAGCCAGGCCGACAGGGGAAATGGCTACGAGCAGTACTTC
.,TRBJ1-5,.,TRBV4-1,CASSQEAQGNQPQHF,TGCGCCAGCAGCCAAGAGGCACAGGGAAATCAGCCCCAGCATTTT
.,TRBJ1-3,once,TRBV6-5,CASSYGLPTSGNTIYF,TGTGCCAGCAGTTATGGACTTCCGACCTCTGGAAACACCATATATTTT
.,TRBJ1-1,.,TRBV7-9,CASSLGGAGAPKAFF,TGTGCCAGCAGCTTAGGGGGTGCGGGGGCGCCGAAGGCTTTCTTT
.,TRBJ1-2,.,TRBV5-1,CASSPTQKGTNYGYTF,TGCGCCAGCAGCCCTACGCAGAAGGGGACTAACTATGGCTACACCTTC
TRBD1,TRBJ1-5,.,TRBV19,CASSLGTGIQPQHF,TGTGCCAGTAGTTTAGGGACAGGGATTCAGCCCCAGCATTTT
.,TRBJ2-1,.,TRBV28,CASQRRARSQNEQFF,TGTGCCAGCCAACGGAGGGCGAGGAGCCAGAATGAGCAGTTCTTC
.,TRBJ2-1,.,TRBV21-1,CASSKGVRGSYNEQFF,TGTGCCAGCAGCAAAGGGGTGCGGGGGTCCTACAATGAGCAGTTCTTC
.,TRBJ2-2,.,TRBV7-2,CASSFPKSGGELFF,TGTGCCAGCAGCTTTCCCAAATCGGGCGGGGAGCTGTTTTTT
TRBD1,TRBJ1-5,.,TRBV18,CASSPTTTGLLKPQHF,TGTGCCAGCTCACCTACCACGACAGGGCTTTTAAAGCCCCAGCATTTT
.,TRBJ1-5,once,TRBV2,CASSEAQVGNQPQHF,TGTGCCAGCAGTGAAGCTCAGGTCGGCAATCAGCCCCAGCATTTT
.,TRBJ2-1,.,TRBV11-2,CASSLGVGPPYNEQFF,TGTGCCAGCAGCTTAGGGGTGGGGCCCCCCTACAATGAGCAGTTCTTC
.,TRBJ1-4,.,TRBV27,CASGGAGSIEKLFF,TGTGCCAGCGGCGGAGCTGGAAGCATAGAAAAACTGTTTTTT
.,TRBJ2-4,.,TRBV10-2,CASSGTVVLAKNIQYF,TGCGCCAGCAGTGGAACGGTGGTCCTAGCCAAAAACATTCAGTACTTC
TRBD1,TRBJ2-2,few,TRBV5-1,CASSPGQGGTGELFF,TGCGCCAGCAGCCCGGGACAGGGGGGAACCGGGGAGCTGTTTTTT
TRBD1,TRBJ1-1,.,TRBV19,CASSIVGQVTTEAFF,TGTGCCAGTAGTATAGTGGGACAGGTCACCACTGAAGCTTTCTTT
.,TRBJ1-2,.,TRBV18,CASSPPDRLYGYTF,TGTGCCAGCTCACCACCGGACAGACTATATGGCTACACCTTC
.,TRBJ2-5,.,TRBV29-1,CSVESRVDQETQYF,TGCAGCGTTGAATCTCGGGTAGACCAAGAGACCCAGTACTTC
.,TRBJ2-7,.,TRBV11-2,CASSLNRIGEQYF,TGTGCCAGCAGCTTAAACAGGATTGGCGAGCAGTACTTC
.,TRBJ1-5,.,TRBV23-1,CASSQFGLSGGTSSNQPQHF,TGCGCCAGCAGTCAATTTGGTTTATCGGGCGGGACGTCTAGCAATCAGCCCCAGCATTTT
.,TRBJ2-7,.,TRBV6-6,CASSPRTVTYEQYF,TGTGCCAGCAGTCCCCGGACAGTCACCTACGAGCAGTACTTC
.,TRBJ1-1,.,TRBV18,CASSPPPRDRSSNTEAFF,TGTGCCAGCTCACCACCGCCCCGAGACAGGTCCTCGAACACTGAAGCTTTCTTT
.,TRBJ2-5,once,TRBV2,CASHNREQETQYF,TGTGCCAGTCACAACAGGGAGCAAGAGACCCAGTACTTC
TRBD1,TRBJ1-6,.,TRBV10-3,CAISVDRGNSPLHF,TGTGCCATCAGTGTGGACAGGGGCAATTCACCCCTCCACTTT
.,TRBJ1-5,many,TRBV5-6,CASSPGGGFSNQPQHF,TGTGCCAGCAGCCCCGGGGGAGGTTTTAGTAATCAGCCCCAGCATTTT
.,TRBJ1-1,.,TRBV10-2,CASSASGFMNTEAFF,TGCGCCAGCAGTGCATCGGGATTCATGAACACTGAAGCTTTCTTT
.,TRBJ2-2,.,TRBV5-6,CASSLRPIEGGELFF,TGTGCCAGCAGCTTAAGGCCAATCGAGGGCGGGGAGCTGTTTTTT
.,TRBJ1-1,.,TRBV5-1,CASSATGGANTEAFF,TGCGCCAGCAGCGCGACAGGAGGAGCGAACACTGAAGCTTTCTTT
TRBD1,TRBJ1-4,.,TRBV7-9,CASSRDRENEKLFF,TGTGCCAGCAGCCGGGACAGGGAGAATGAAAAACTGTTTTTT
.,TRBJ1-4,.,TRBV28,CASSFPRGGKLFF,TGTGCCAGCAGTTTTCCCCGGGGTGGAAAACTGTTTTTT
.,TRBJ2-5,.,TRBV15,CATSSGPSGQETQYF,TGTGCCACCAGCTCTGGACCCTCGGGGCAAGAGACCCAGTACTTC
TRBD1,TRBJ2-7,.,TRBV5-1,CASSASGTGRIEQYF,TGCGCCAGCAGCGCTTCCGGGACAGGGAGAATCGAGCAGTACTTC
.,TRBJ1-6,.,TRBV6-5,CASSPPRGDVSPLHF,TGTGCCAGCAGTCCCCCACGGGGGGACGTTTCACCCCTCCACTTT
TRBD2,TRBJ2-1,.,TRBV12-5,CASGPSLAGPSSYNEQFF,TGTGCTAGTGGGCCCTCGCTAGCGGGGCCGAGCTCCTACAATGAGCAGTTCTTC
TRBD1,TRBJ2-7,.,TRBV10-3,CAISEGDRLSYEQYF,TGTGCCATCAGTGAGGGGGACAGGTTATCCTACGAGCAGTACTTC
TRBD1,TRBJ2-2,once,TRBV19,CASSDRVNTGELFF,TGTGCCAGTTCGGACAGGGTGAACACCGGGGAGCTGTTTTTT
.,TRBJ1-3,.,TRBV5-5,CASSLELGFSGNTIYF,TGTGCCAGCAGCTTGGAACTGGGCTTCTCTGGAAACACCATATATTTT
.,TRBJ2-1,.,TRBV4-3,CASSQGTALDSYNEQFF,TGCGCCAGCAGCCAAGGGACAGCCCTCGACTCCTACAATGAGCAGTTCTTC
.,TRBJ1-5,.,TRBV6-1,CASSEVEGPYQPQHF,TGTGCCAGCAGTGAAGTGGAGGGGCCCTATCAGCCCCAGCATTTT
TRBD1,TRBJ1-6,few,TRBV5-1,CASSFRDRANSPLHF,TGCGCCAGCAGCTTTAGGGACAGGGCAAATTCACCCCTCCACTTT
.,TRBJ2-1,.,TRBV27,CASSFKGNEQFF,TGTGCCAGCAGTTTCAAGGGGAATGAGCAGTTCTTC